The 15 T cell receptor beta chains reported below all come from one sample, sequenced in a study of T cells in Graves' hyperthyroidism and ophthalmopathy. It was RNA transcripts that yielded the amplified TCR beta CDR3 regions. The study used the HTBI primer set for a first-round RT-PCR of the TCR CDR3. TCRdb independently ran MiXCR on the multiplex PCR reads; one entry per CDR3 protein. The table has 300,000 to 500,000 distinct CDR3 sequences, 14% to 15% seen once. The sample comprised blood. These receptors came from a woman aged 25 to 39 with Graves' hyperthyroidism.

Regarding this clonotype: This may arise from a read error, as a much more abundant clone is one base away. The chain links TRBV30 to TRBJ2-4, with D perhaps matching TRBD2 (6 bases). CDR1 GTSNPN and CDR2 SVGIG come from the germline V gene (reference sequence). The CDR3 loop spans 16 amino acids. The V and J ends lost 3 bases and 2 bases respectively, with 17 bases between them. The CDR3 sequence is CAWSLRVGLTKNIQYF. The DNA for the CDR3 is TGTGCCTGGAGCCTGCGAGTAGGACTAACCAAAAACATTCAGTACTTC. The full variable domain, its missing parts supplied by reference TRBV30 and TRBJ2-4, is SQTIHQWPATLVQPVGSPLSLECTVEGTSNPNLYWYRQAAGRGLQLLFYSVGIGQISSEVPQNLSASRPQDRQFILSSKKLLLSDSGFYLCAWSLRVGLTKNIQYFGAGTRLSVL.

This clonotype was seen many times. The CDR3 loop is CASSQGGQETQYF. For the CDR3, the DNA is TGTGCCAGCAGCCAAGGGGGACAAGAGACCCAGTACTTC. This chain uses TRBV4-2 with TRBJ2-5, with unresolved D. Trimming pared 1 base from V and 2 bases from J, leaving 5 bases between. The germline CDR1 and CDR2 sequences are LGHNA and YNFKEQ. CDR3 size: 13 residues.

The chain links TRBV5-1 to TRBJ2-5, with D maybe TRBD1 (5 bases). V was clipped by 0 bases and J by 1 base, with 7 bases between them. Germline CDR1 and CDR2: SGHRS and YFSETQ. The CDR3 contains 14 residues. CDR3 in amino acids: CASSLETVQETQYF. In DNA, the CDR3 is TGCGCCAGCAGCTTGGAGACAGTCCAAGAGACCCAGTACTTC. The full variable domain, in which reference TRBV5-1 and TRBJ2-5 provide the parts outside the CDR3, is KAGVTQTPRYLIKTRGQQVTLSCSPISGHRSVSWYQQTPGQGLQFLFEYFSETQRNKGNFPGRFSGRQFSNSRSEMNVSTLELGDSALYLCASSLETVQETQYFGPGTRLLVL.

This clonotype was seen a handful of times. This chain joins TRBV6-4 and TRBJ1-1, with D hard to call. The germline gives CDR1 MRHNA, CDR2 SNTAGT. V gave up 10 bases and J gave up 2 bases, with 23 bases separating them. This CDR3 region has 16 residues. The CDR3 here is CAKTWLTAENNTEAFF. DNA of the CDR3: TGTGCCAAAACCTGGTTAACAGCCGAAAATAACACTGAAGCTTTCTTT.

This clonotype was seen at least ten times. The chain carries TRBV28 and TRBJ2-7; 10 bases map to TRBD2. Germline-derived CDR1 and CDR2 are MDHEN and SYDVKM. V gave up 5 bases and J gave up 6 bases; unmatched junction bases: 4. The CDR3 extends over 13 amino acids. DNA of the CDR3: TGTGCCAGCAGTAGACCTAGCGGGGGCGAGCAGTACTTC. Its translation is CASSRPSGGEQYF.

V gene TRBV7-9 combines with J gene TRBJ2-7; 10 bases agree with TRBD2. J gave up 4 bases and V 3 bases, and 6 bases lay outside the gene matches. The CDR3 covers 15 residues. Germline CDR1 reads SEHNR; CDR2 reads FQNEAQ (reference sequence). The CDR3 DNA is TGTGCCAGCAGCTTGGACCTTAGCGGGAGGTACGAGCAGTACTTC. Translating gives CASSLDLSGRYEQYF.

This clonotype has just a few counts. The J gene is TRBJ2-1, the V gene TRBV29-1; D is possibly TRBD1 (5 bases). This CDR3 is 12 amino acids long. Germline CDR1 and CDR2: SQVTM and ANQGSEA. V lost 5 bases to trimming and J lost 6 bases, with 11 bases between them. The DNA for the CDR3 is TGCAGCGTTAGGCTAGGGGTCAATGAGCAGTTCTTC. Translation: CSVRLGVNEQFF.

This rearrangement joins TRBV27 to TRBJ2-1; TRBD2 agrees at 7 bases. There are 19 residues in the CDR3. V trimming: 3 bases; J trimming: 6 bases; junction bases outside the gene matches: 20. Germline V CDR1 and CDR2: MNHEY, SMNVEV (reference sequence). The CDR3 region has the DNA TGTGCCAGCAGTTTTACAAATCGACCGGGACTAAAGCGATCCAATGAGCAGTTCTTC. Protein product: CASSFTNRPGLKRSNEQFF.

The rearrangement uses TRBV5-5 and TRBJ2-7; 9 bases map to TRBD1. Germline lookup yields CDR1 SGHKS and CDR2 YYEKEE (reference sequence). V shed 2 bases and J 1 base; nucleotides not matched to a gene: 7. The CDR3 is 16 residues long. CDR3 sequence (DNA): TGTGCCAGCAGCTTAAATTCCGGGACAGGGTCCTACGAGCAGTACTTC. Its translation is CASSLNSGTGSYEQYF.

V is TRBV5-4 and J is TRBJ1-1; D is possibly TRBD1 (5 bases). Trimming removed 5 bases at V and 4 bases at J, with 15 bases between. The CDR3 consists of 14 residues. The V gene's germline CDR1 is SGHNT and CDR2 YYREEE (reference sequence). In nucleotides, the CDR3 is TGTGCCAGCAGTGATCCAGGGTTCACCACTGAAGCTTTCTTT. Its translation: CASSDPGFTTEAFF.

The rearrangement links TRBV9 to TRBJ2-3, with D perhaps given as TRBD1 or TRBD2 (5 bases each). Germline assignment: CDR1 SGDLS and CDR2 YYNGEE. The CDR3 totals 13 residues. Trimming removed 3 bases from V and 5 bases from J, with 10 bases in between. The CDR3 sequence is CASSGGPGDTQYF. Here the CDR3 DNA reads TGTGCCAGCAGCGGGGGACCGGGAGATACGCAGTATTTT.

Ten or more counts support this clonotype. CDR3 in amino acids: CASSFSYTPQHF. CDR3 nucleotide sequence: TGTGCCAGCAGTTTTTCTTACACGCCCCAGCATTTT. The V and J genes are TRBV28 and TRBJ1-5, with D uncertain. Germline CDR1 and CDR2: MDHEN and SYDVKM. The CDR3 sequence is 12 residues long. V was shortened by 3 bases and J by 9 bases, with 9 bases between the two germline ends.

This clonotype was counted many times. V and J are TRBV5-1 and TRBJ1-5; 7 positions match TRBD1. CDR1 and CDR2 (germline): SGHRS, YFSETQ. The CDR3 is 15 amino acids. The junction had 3 bases not matched to a gene; V was cut back by 0 bases and J by 3 bases. CDR3 DNA sequence: TGCGCCAGCAGCTTGGAAACAGGGGTCAATCAGCCCCAGCATTTT. Translation: CASSLETGVNQPQHF.

The V and J genes are TRBV7-3 and TRBJ2-1; the match to TRBD2 covers 10 bases. CDR1 and CDR2 from the germline V gene are SGHTA and FQGTGA. The CDR3 covers 16 residues. The V and J ends lost 1 base and 8 bases, in that order; junction bases with no gene match: 8. This chain's CDR3 is CASSLKSGRAWDEQFF. CDR3 nucleotide sequence: TGTGCCAGCAGCTTAAAAAGCGGGAGGGCCTGGGATGAGCAGTTCTTC. The whole variable domain, remainder taken from reference TRBV7-3 and TRBJ2-1, is GAGVSQTPSNKVTEKGKYVELRCDPISGHTALYWYRQSLGQGPEFLIYFQGTGAADDSGLPNDRFFAVRPEGSVSTLKIQRTERGDSAVYLCASSLKSGRAWDEQFFGPGTRLTVL.

This clonotype was seen repeatedly, ten times or more. The DNA for the CDR3 is TGTGCCAGCAGCCAAGTAGGGGGTAGTGATGGCTACACCTTC. Its translation is CASSQVGGSDGYTF. The V gene is TRBV3-1, the J gene TRBJ1-2; D is possibly TRBD1 (6 bases). V was shortened by 1 base and J by 6 bases, with 12 bases between the two germline ends. This CDR3 has 14 residues. The germline CDR1 and CDR2 sequences are LGHDT and YNNKEL (reference sequence).